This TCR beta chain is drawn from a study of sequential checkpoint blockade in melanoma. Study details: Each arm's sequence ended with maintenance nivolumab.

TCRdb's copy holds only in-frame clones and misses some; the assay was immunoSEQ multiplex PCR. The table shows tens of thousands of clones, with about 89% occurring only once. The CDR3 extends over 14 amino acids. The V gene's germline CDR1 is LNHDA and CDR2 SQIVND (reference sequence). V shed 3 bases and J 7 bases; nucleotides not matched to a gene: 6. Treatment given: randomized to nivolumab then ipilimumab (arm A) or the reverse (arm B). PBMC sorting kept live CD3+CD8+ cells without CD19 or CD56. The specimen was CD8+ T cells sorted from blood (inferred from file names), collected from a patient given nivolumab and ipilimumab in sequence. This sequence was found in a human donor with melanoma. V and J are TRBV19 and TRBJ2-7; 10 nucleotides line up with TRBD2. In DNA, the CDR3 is TGTGCCAGTAGTATCCTAGCGGGAGCTCAAGAGCAGTACTTC. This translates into CASSILAGAQEQYF.